A single sample gave rise to the 4 T cell receptor beta chains below, sequenced in a study of shared clonotypes between healthy human individuals. Terminally differentiated effector memory CD45RA+ cells were excluded from the naive CD8 cells, which were CD45RO-negative and positively selected for CCR7. Sequenced by immunoSEQ multiplex PCR; TCRdb stores in-frame clones only, minus some. Of roughly 1,800,000 clones in the sample, about 95% were seen once. What was sequenced was naive CD8+ T cells sorted from blood. The receptor source for this set is a young man in good health.

Concerning this clone itself: Other DNA sequences in the sample encode the same CDR3. The chain combines TRBV6-5 with TRBJ1-1; TRBD1 agrees at 8 bases. The CDR3 is 13 amino acids. Losses at the gene ends were 5 bases for V and 1 base for J; bases not matched to a gene: 0. Germline V gene data show CDR1 as MNHEY and CDR2 as SVGAGI. The CDR3 is CASSGQGNTEAFF. CDR3 coding DNA: TGTGCCAGCAGTGGACAGGGGAACACTGAAGCTTTCTTT.

V usage is TRBV5-6 and J usage is TRBJ2-1; possible D gene TRBD2, 6 bases. V was trimmed by 1 base and J by 8 bases, leaving 10 bases between them. The CDR3 sequence is 13 residues long. The germline gives CDR1 SGHDT, CDR2 YYEEEE. The CDR3 bases are TGTGCCAGCAGCTTGCTCCCGGGAGATGAGCAGTTCTTC. This encodes CASSLLPGDEQFF. The whole variable domain, remainder taken from reference TRBV5-6 and TRBJ2-1, is DAGVTQSPTHLIKTRGQQVTLRCSPKSGHDTVSWYQQALGQGPQFIFQYYEEEERQRGNFPDRFSGHQFPNYSSELNVNALLLGDSALYLCASSLLPGDEQFFGPGTRLTVL.

The chain uses TRBV9 and TRBJ1-4; 7 nucleotides agree with TRBD1. The length of the CDR3 is 15 residues. V lost 3 bases to trimming and J lost 1 base; unmatched junction nucleotides: 3. Germline V gene data show CDR1 as SGDLS and CDR2 as YYNGEE. In DNA, the CDR3 is TGTGCCAGCAGCGAGGGGACAGTAACTAATGAAAAACTGTTTTTT. This translates into CASSEGTVTNEKLFF.

This sequence joins TRBV13 and TRBJ2-5; possible D gene TRBD1, 5 bases. The CDR3 covers 16 residues. In germline, CDR1 is PRHDT, CDR2 FYEKMQ (reference sequence). Trimming shortened V by 5 bases and J by 0 bases, and 16 bases separated the two germline ends. CDR3 sequence reads: CASSPPQGRNQETQYF. CDR3 coding DNA: TGTGCCAGCAGCCCCCCCCAGGGCAGAAACCAAGAGACCCAGTACTTC.